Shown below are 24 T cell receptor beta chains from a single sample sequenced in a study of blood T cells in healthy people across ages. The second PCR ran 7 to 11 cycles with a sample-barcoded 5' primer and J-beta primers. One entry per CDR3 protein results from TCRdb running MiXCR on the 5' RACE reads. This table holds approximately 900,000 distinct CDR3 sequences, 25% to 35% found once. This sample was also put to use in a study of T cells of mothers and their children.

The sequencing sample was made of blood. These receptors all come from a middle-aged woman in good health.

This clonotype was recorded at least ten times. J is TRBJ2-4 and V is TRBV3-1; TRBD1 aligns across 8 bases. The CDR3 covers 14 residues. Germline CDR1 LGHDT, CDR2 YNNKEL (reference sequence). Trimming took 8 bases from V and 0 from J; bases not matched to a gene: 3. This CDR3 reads CASGDRGAKNIQYF. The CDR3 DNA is TGTGCCAGCGGTGACAGGGGAGCCAAAAACATTCAGTACTTC.

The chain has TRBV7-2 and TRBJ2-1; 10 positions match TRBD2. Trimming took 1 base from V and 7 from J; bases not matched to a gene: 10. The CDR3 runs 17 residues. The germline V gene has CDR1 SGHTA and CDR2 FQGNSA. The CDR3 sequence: CASSLVRLAGERNEQFF. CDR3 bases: TGTGCCAGCAGCTTAGTCAGACTAGCGGGCGAACGAAATGAGCAGTTCTTC.

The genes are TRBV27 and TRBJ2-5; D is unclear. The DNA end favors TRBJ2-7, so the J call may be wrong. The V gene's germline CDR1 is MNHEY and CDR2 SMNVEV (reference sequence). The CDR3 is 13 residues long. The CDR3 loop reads CASSPQQSYEQYF. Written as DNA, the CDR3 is TGTGCCAGCAGTCCGCAGCAATCGTACGAGCAGTACTTC.

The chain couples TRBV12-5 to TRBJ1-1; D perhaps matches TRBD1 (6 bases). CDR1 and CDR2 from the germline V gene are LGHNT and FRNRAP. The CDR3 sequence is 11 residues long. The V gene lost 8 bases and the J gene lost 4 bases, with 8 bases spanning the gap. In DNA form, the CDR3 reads TGTGCTAGTTGGGGGGCCACTGAAGCTTTCTTT. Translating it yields CASWGATEAFF.

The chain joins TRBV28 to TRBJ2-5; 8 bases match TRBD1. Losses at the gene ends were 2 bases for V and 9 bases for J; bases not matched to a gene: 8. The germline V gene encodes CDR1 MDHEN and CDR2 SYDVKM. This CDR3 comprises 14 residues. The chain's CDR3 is CASSLTGGDRSQYF. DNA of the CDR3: TGTGCCAGCAGTTTAACAGGGGGTGACAGGTCCCAGTACTTC.

For the CDR3, the DNA is TGTGCCAGCAGCCCGGTAGAAAGCGCGGGTACGGATACGCAGTATTTT. Amino acid sequence: CASSPVESAGTDTQYF. The chain is built from TRBV28 and TRBJ2-3; D is possibly TRBD2 (5 bases). V lost 6 bases and J lost 6, with 22 bases in between. CDR3 size: 16 residues. CDR1 and CDR2 (germline): MDHEN, SYDVKM.

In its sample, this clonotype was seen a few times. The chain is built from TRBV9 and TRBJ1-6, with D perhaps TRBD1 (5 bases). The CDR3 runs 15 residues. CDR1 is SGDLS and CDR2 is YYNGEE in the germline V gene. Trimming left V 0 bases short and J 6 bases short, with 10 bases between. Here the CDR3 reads CASSVDGGFNSPLHF. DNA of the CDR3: TGTGCCAGCAGCGTAGATGGGGGATTTAATTCACCCCTCCACTTT.

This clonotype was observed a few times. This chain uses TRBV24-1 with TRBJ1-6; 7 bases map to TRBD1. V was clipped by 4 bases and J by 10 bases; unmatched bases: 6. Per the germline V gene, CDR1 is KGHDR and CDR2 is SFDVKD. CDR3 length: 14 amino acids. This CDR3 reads CATSEPGQESPLHF. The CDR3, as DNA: TGTGCCACCAGTGAACCTGGACAGGAGTCACCCCTCCACTTT.

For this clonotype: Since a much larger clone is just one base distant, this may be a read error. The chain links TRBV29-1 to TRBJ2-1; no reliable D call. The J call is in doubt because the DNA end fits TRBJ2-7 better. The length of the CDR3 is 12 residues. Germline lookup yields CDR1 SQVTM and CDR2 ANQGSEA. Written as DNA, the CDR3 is TGCAGCGGGTACGGATGGAACAATGAGCAGTACTTC. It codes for CSGYGWNNEQYF.

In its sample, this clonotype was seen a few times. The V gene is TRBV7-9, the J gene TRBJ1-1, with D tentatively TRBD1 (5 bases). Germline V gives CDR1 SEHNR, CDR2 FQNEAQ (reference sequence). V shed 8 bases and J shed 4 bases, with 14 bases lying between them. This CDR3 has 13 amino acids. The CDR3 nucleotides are TGTGCCAGCTTAAGGGGTTCAGGCACTGAAGCTTTCTTT. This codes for CASLRGSGTEAFF.

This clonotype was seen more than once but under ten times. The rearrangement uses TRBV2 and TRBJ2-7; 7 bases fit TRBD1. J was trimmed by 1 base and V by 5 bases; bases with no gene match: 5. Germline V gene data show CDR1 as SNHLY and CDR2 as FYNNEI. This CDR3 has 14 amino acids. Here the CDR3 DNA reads TGTGCCAGCAGTATGACAGGGCGGTCCTACGAGCAGTACTTC. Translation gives CASSMTGRSYEQYF. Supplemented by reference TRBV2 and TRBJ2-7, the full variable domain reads EPEVTQTPSHQVTQMGQEVILRCVPISNHLYFYWYRQILGQKVEFLVSFYNNEISEKSEIFDDQFSVERPDGSNFTLKIRSTKLEDSAMYFCASSMTGRSYEQYFGPGTRLTVT.

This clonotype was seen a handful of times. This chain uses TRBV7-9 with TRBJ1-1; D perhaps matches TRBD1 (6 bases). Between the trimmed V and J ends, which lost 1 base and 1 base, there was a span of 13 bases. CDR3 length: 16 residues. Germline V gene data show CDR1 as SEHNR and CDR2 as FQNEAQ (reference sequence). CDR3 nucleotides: TGTGCCAGCAGCTTAGTGGGGGCCGGCGGGAACACTGAAGCTTTCTTT. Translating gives CASSLVGAGGNTEAFF.

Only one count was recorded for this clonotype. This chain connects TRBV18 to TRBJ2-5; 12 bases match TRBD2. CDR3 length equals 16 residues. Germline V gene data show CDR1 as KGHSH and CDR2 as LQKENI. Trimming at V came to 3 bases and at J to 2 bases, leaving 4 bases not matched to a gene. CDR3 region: CASSPQTSGGQETQYF. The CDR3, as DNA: TGTGCCAGCTCACCCCAGACTAGCGGGGGACAAGAGACCCAGTACTTC.

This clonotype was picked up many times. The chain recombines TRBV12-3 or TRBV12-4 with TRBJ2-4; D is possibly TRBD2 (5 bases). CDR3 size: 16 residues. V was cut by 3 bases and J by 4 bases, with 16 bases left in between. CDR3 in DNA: TGTGCCAGCAGTTTGTCGCAACACGGGGAGAAAAACATTCAGTACTTC. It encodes CASSLSQHGEKNIQYF.

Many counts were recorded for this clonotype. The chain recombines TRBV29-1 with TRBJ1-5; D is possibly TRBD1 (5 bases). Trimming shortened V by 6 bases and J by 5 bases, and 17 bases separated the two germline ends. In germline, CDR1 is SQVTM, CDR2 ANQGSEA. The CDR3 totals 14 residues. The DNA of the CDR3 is TGCAGCGTCGTAGAGACAGATCCCTATCAGCCCCAGCATTTT. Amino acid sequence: CSVVETDPYQPQHF.

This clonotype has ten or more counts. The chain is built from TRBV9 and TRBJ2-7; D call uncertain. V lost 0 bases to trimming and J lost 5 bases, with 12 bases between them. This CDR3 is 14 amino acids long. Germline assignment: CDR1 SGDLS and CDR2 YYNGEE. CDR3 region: CASSVEGFAHEQYF. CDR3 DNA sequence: TGTGCCAGCAGCGTAGAGGGTTTTGCTCACGAGCAGTACTTC.

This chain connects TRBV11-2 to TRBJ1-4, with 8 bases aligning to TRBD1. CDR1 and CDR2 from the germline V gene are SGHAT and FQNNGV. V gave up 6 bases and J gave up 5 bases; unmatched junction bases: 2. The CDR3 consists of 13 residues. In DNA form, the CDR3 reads TGTGCCAGCAGGACAGGGGTCAATGAAAAACTGTTTTTT. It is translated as CASRTGVNEKLFF.

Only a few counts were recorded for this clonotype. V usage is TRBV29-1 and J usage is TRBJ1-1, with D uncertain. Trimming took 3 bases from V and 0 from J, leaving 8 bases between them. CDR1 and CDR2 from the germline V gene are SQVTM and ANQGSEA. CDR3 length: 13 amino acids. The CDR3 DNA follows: TGCAGCGTTGAGGGCGGGATGAACACTGAAGCTTTCTTT. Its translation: CSVEGGMNTEAFF.

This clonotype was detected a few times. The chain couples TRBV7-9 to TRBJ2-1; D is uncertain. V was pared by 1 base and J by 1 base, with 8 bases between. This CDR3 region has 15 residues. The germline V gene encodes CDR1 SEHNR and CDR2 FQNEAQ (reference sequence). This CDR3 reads CASSLVAASYNEQFF. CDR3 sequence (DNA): TGTGCCAGCAGCTTAGTTGCAGCTTCCTACAATGAGCAGTTCTTC.

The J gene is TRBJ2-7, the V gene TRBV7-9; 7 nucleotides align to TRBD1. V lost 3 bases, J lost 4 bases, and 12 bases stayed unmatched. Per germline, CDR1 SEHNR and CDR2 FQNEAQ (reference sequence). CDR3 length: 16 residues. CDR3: CASSFPLTGSNYEQYF. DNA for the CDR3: TGTGCCAGCAGCTTCCCGTTGACAGGGTCTAATTACGAGCAGTACTTC. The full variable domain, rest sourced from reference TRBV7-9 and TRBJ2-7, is DTGVSQNPRHKITKRGQNVTFRCDPISEHNRLYWYRQTLGQGPEFLTYFQNEAQLEKSRLLSDRFSAERPKGSFSTLEIQRTEQGDSAMYLCASSFPLTGSNYEQYFGPGTRLTVT.

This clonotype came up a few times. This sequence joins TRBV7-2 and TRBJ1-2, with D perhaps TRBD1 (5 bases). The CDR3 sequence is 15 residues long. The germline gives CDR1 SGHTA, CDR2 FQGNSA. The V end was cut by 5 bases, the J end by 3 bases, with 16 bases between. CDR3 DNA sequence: TGTGCCAGCAGCCCGGTCGCGGGGCGGGACTATGGCTACACCTTC. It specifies CASSPVAGRDYGYTF.

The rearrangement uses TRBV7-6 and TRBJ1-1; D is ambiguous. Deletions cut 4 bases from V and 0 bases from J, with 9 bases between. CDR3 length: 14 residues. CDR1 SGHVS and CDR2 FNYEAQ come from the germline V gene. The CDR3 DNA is TGTGCCAGCAGCTCCCGGCCCCTGAACACTGAAGCTTTCTTT. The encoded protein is CASSSRPLNTEAFF.

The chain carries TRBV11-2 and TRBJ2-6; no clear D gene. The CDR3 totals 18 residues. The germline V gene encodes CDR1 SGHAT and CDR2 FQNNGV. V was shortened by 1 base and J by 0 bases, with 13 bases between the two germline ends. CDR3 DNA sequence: TGTGCCAGCAGCTTAGTAGAACTGCCAACCTCTGGGGCCAACGTCCTGACTTTC. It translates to CASSLVELPTSGANVLTF.

The CDR3 here is CASSPRGWSVADTQYF. Here the CDR3 DNA reads TGTGCCAGCAGTCCCAGGGGTTGGTCTGTCGCAGATACGCAGTATTTT. The V call is TRBV12-3 or TRBV12-4, the J call TRBJ2-3; D is possibly TRBD1 (6 bases). V lost 5 bases and J 4 bases, leaving 19 bases between the germline ends. The CDR3 loop spans 16 amino acids.